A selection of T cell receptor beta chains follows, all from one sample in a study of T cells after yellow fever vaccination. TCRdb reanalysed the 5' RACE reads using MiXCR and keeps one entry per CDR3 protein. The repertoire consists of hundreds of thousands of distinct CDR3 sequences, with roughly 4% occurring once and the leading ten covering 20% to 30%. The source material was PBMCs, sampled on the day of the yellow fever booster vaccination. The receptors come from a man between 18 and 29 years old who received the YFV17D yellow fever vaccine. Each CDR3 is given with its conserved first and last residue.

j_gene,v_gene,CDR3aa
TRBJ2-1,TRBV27,CASSHIPVPDRVDEQFF
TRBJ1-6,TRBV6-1,CASSAQGRGNSPLHF
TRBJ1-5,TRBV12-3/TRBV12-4,CASNLGTGQPQHF
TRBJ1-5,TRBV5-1,CASSLAGASNQPQHF
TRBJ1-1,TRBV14,CASSPYWGLLGEAFF
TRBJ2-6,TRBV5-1,CASSFSSGANVLTF
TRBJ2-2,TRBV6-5,CASRGMAQPPTGELFF
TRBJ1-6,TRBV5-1,CASSLQQGQSPLHF
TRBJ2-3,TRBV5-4,CASRSEPRGTDTQYF
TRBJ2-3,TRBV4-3,CASSQDRDRGGDTQYF
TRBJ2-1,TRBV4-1,CASSPIGGEQFF
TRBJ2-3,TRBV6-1,CASRGWRDTQYF
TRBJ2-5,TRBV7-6,CASSLRPEQETQYF
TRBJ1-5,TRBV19,CASTPVKGQPQHF
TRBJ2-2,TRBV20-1,CSARDPVRGDTGELFF
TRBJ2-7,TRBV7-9,CASSSPDRGPEQYF
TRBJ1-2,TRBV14,CASSQVQGAADYGYTF
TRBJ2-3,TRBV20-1,CSADPTTSGGPTDTQYF
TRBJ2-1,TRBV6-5,CASSGLTYNEQFF
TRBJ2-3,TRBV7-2,CASSLGVGRGSDTQYF
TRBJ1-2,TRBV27,CASSLSDGYGYTF
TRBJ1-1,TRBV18,CASSDSGANTEAFF
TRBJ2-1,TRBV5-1,CASRQEPYNEQFF
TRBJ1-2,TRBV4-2,CASSQVPAGGRGYTF
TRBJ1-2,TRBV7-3,CASSYGQGQGYTF
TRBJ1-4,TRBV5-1,CASSLTGPPNEKLFF
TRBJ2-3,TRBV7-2,CASSQEPNTQYF
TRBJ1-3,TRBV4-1,CASSQDPPGGSGNTIYF
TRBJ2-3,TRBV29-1,CSVEAWVSTDTQYF
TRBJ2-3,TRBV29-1,CSVRVGGTDTQYF
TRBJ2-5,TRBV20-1,CSARDFGETQYF
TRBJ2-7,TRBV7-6,CASSFLAGASSYEQYF
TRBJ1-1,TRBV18,CASSPPKGQANTEAFF
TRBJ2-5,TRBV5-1,CASSYLDRWTETQYF
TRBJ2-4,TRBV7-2,CASSFVGGGNIQYF
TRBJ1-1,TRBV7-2,CASSNTRVGNTEAFF
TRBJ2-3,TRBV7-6,CASSLAQGATTDTQYF
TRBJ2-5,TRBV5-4,CASSLPLAGSETQYF
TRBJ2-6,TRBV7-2,CASSRGRGSGANVLTF
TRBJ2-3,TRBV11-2,CASRPPRDNYTDTQYF
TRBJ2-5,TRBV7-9,CASSQDGLAGGRETQYF